This T cell receptor beta chain was identified in a study of OX40 agonist ivuxolimab in advanced cancers. Points on this clone: The antigen remains undetermined.

Produced via immunoSEQ multiplex PCR; TCRdb's table is partial and in-frame only. The sample records over 45,000 clones, approximately 90% being singletons. Notes on the study in general: Nonresponders included some who also had low normalized T-cell clonal expansion.

This CDR3 contains 13 residues. Trimming cost V 8 bases and J 4 bases, with 11 bases left between them. CDR1 is MNHEY and CDR2 is SMNVEV in the germline V gene (reference sequence). The chain carries TRBV27 and TRBJ1-4, with D maybe TRBD1 (5 bases). The sequenced sample was CD4+ or CD8+ T cells sorted from blood, obtained in a trial of the OX40 agonist ivuxolimab. The clonotype originates from an adult with an advanced solid tumor such as melanoma, head and neck, liver or kidney cancer. The CDR3 sequence is CASGGGVNEKLFF. CDR3 coding DNA: TGTGCCAGCGGTGGGGGGGTTAATGAAAAACTGTTTTTT.